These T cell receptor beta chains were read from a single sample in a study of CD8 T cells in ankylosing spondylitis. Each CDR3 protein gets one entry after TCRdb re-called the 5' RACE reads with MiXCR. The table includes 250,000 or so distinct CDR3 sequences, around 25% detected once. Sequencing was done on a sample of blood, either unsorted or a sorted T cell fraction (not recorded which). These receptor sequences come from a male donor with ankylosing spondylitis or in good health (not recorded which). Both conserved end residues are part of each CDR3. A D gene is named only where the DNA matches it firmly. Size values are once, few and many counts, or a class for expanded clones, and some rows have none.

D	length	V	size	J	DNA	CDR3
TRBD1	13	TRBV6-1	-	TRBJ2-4	TGTGCCAGCGAGGGGGCAGCAAGAAACATTCAGTACTTC	CASEGAARNIQYF
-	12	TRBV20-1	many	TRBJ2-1	TGCAGTGCTAGAGTTTGGAACAATGAGCAGTTCTTC	CSARVWNNEQFF
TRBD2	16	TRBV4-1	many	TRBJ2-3	TGCGCCAGCAGCCAAAGAGCGGGGGGGCCAACAGATACGCAGTATTTT	CASSQRAGGPTDTQYF
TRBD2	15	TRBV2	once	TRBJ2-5	TGTGCCAGCCGATCTAGCGGGGCATCGCAAGAGACCCAGTACTTC	CASRSSGASQETQYF
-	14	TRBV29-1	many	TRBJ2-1	TGCAGCGCCCGGGGACGCTCGAGTGTCAATGAGCAGTTCTTC	CSARGRSSVNEQFF
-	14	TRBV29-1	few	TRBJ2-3	TGCAGCGTTGGAAAGGGTATAGGCACAGATACGCAGTATTTT	CSVGKGIGTDTQYF
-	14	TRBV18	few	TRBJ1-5	TGTGCCAGCTCACCACAGGGGGACCATCAGCCCCAGCATTTT	CASSPQGDHQPQHF
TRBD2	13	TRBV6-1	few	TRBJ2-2	TGTGCCAGCACCTCCGGGAGGACCGGGGAGCTGTTTTTT	CASTSGRTGELFF
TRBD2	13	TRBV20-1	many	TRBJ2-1	TGCAGTTTCGGACTAGCGGGGGTGAGTGAGCAGTTCTTC	CSFGLAGVSEQFF
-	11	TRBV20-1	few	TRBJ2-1	TGCAGTGCCGCAACGCGCGATGAGCAGTTCTTC	CSAATRDEQFF